This is a list of T cell receptor beta chains from one sample in a study of cytomegalovirus exposure and HLA in healthy donors. Clones were sequenced by immunoSEQ multiplex PCR, and TCRdb holds only the in-frame ones, with some missing. The sample has more than 85,000 clones, around 79% seen once; the top ten hold around an eighth. Sequenced sample: PBMCs. The receptors come from a male donor in good health and CMV-seropositive. Both conserved end residues are part of each CDR3. Each record gives: V gene, D gene, J gene, CDR3 DNA, CDR3 protein. The D gene is left open where the match is weak.

TRBV4-1	.	TRBJ2-7	TGCGCCAGCAGCCAAGATGGTGACAGGAACTACGAGCAGTACTTC	CASSQDGDRNYEQYF
TRBV14	TRBD1	TRBJ2-4	TGTGCCAGCAGCCCGACAGGGGGCGGAAACATTCAGTACTTC	CASSPTGGGNIQYF
TRBV19	.	TRBJ2-1	TGTGCCAGTAGTATAGGACAGACCTCCTACAATGAGCAGTTCTTC	CASSIGQTSYNEQFF
TRBV30	.	TRBJ1-2	TGTGGACGGACGGGGGGGGCTGGTAACTATGGCTACACCTTC	CGRTGGAGNYGYTF
TRBV10-3	.	TRBJ1-1	TGTGCCATCAGTGCGGACAGCATGAACACTGAAGCTTTCTTT	CAISADSMNTEAFF
TRBV7-2	.	TRBJ2-5	TGTGCCAGCAGCTTAGCGGGAGAAAGGTGGACCCAGTACTTC	CASSLAGERWTQYF
TRBV28	.	TRBJ2-7	TGTGCCAGCAGCATTACGGCCCTACCCCTTCGCTCAGGGGCCAGCTCCTACGAGCAGTACTTC	CASSITALPLRSGASSYEQYF
TRBV6-1	.	TRBJ2-7	TGTGCCAGCAGCAGACAGGTACCGACCTACGAGCAGTACTTC	CASSRQVPTYEQYF
TRBV4-2	TRBD2	TRBJ2-3	TGTGCCAGCAGCCAAGGATCCTTAGCGGGGGGCGTAGCAGATACGCAGTATTTT	CASSQGSLAGGVADTQYF
TRBV5-1	TRBD1	TRBJ1-1	TGCGCCAGCAGCGCACAGGGGGCGAACACTGAAGCTTTCTTT	CASSAQGANTEAFF
TRBV30	.	TRBJ1-4	TGTGCCTGGAGTGTACATCGTGAAAAACTGTTTTTT	CAWSVHREKLFF
TRBV19	TRBD2	TRBJ2-3	TGTGCCAGTAGTATAGCAGCGGGGGAGGGTATGGCGCAGTATTTT	CASSIAAGEGMAQYF
TRBV10-3	TRBD1	TRBJ2-7	TGTGCCTCTGGATTCCGGGACAGGAGTTACGAGCAGTACTTC	CASGFRDRSYEQYF
TRBV18	TRBD1	TRBJ2-2	TGTGCCAGCTCGGCGACAGGGACCGGGGAGCTGTTTTTT	CASSATGTGELFF
TRBV25-1	TRBD1	TRBJ1-1	TGTGCCAGCAGTGATCCACGTTCGGGACAGGAAGCTTTCTTT	CASSDPRSGQEAFF
TRBV29-1	.	TRBJ2-1	TGCAGCGTGGCCTGGACTGCCTCCTACAATGAGCAGTTCTTC	CSVAWTASYNEQFF